This is a list of T cell receptor beta chains from one sample in a study of Graves' ophthalmopathy and Graves' hyperthyroidism. MiXCR, run by TCRdb on the multiplex PCR reads, gives a single entry per CDR3 protein. The repertoire includes some 350,000 distinct CDR3 sequences, roughly 17% of them detected once, and 2.4% sits in the top ten. The sequenced sample consisted of peripheral blood. Every receptor here comes from an adult woman with stable Graves' hyperthyroidism. CDR3s include the opening cysteine and the closing phenylalanine or tryptophan. The D gene is left open where the match is weak. Clone size is given for some rows only: seen once, a few or many times, or a class if the clone is expanded.

v_call: TRBV20-1
d_call: NA
j_call: TRBJ1-1
clone_size: many
cdr3_nt: TGCAGTGCTAGGGGCGTGAGGGAAATGAACACTGAAGCTTTCTTT
cdr3_aa: CSARGVREMNTEAFF

v_call: TRBV6-1
d_call: NA
j_call: TRBJ2-7
clone_size: NA
cdr3_nt: TGTGCCAGCAGAAGACTGCCCGGGACCTACGAGCAGTACTTC
cdr3_aa: CASRRLPGTYEQYF

v_call: TRBV6-1
d_call: NA
j_call: TRBJ1-1
clone_size: many
cdr3_nt: TGTGCCAGCAGTGGTCGACCGGGACGTGGTACCACGGTGACTCCTGAAGCTTTCTTT
cdr3_aa: CASSGRPGRGTTVTPEAFF

v_call: TRBV6-1
d_call: TRBD1
j_call: TRBJ1-1
clone_size: NA
cdr3_nt: TGTGCCAGCAGTGAACCGACAGGGCCGGTTGAAGCTTTCTTT
cdr3_aa: CASSEPTGPVEAFF

v_call: TRBV6-5
d_call: NA
j_call: TRBJ2-7
clone_size: many
cdr3_nt: TGTGCCAGCAGTTACTCGAACAGGGGGGGATTGGAGCAGTACTTC
cdr3_aa: CASSYSNRGGLEQYF

v_call: TRBV24-1
d_call: TRBD2
j_call: TRBJ2-5
clone_size: many
cdr3_nt: TGTGCCACCAGTGACCCCAGCGGGAATGTCGAGACCCAGTACTTC
cdr3_aa: CATSDPSGNVETQYF

v_call: TRBV18
d_call: NA
j_call: TRBJ2-7
clone_size: NA
cdr3_nt: TGTGCCAGCTCACCACTCTTGGCGGGCTCCTCCTACGAGCAGTACTTC
cdr3_aa: CASSPLLAGSSYEQYF

v_call: TRBV6-2/TRBV6-3
d_call: TRBD1
j_call: TRBJ2-7
clone_size: many
cdr3_nt: TGTGCCAGCACTAAGACAGGGAACTACGAGCAGTACTTC
cdr3_aa: CASTKTGNYEQYF

v_call: TRBV30
d_call: NA
j_call: TRBJ2-3
clone_size: few
cdr3_nt: TGTGCCTGGACTCAGGACATCTGGGGAGATACGCAGTATTTT
cdr3_aa: CAWTQDIWGDTQYF

v_call: TRBV28
d_call: TRBD1
j_call: TRBJ2-7
clone_size: many
cdr3_nt: TGTGCCAGCAGTCCTACCACCGGGACAGGCCTCTACGAGCAGTACTTC
cdr3_aa: CASSPTTGTGLYEQYF

v_call: TRBV20-1
d_call: TRBD2
j_call: TRBJ2-3
clone_size: NA
cdr3_nt: TGCAGTGCTAGAGGGTGGGTCTCTAGCGGAACGACAGATACGCAGTATTTT
cdr3_aa: CSARGWVSSGTTDTQYF

v_call: TRBV13
d_call: NA
j_call: TRBJ2-7
clone_size: many
cdr3_nt: TGTGCCAGCAGCTTGGGGTTCGGGAGAGGCTACGAGCAGTACTTC
cdr3_aa: CASSLGFGRGYEQYF

v_call: TRBV6-1
d_call: NA
j_call: TRBJ2-2
clone_size: NA
cdr3_nt: TGTGCCAGCAGGGTGAGCGCCGGGGAGCTGTTTTTT
cdr3_aa: CASRVSAGELFF

v_call: TRBV28
d_call: TRBD2
j_call: TRBJ2-5
clone_size: many
cdr3_nt: TGTGCCAGCAGTTTAGCCCTAGCGGGGATCCAAGAGACCCAGTACTTC
cdr3_aa: CASSLALAGIQETQYF

v_call: TRBV12-3/TRBV12-4
d_call: NA
j_call: TRBJ1-2
clone_size: NA
cdr3_nt: TGTGCCACCTCTGGGGGAAAGGGAAGGAAGAAGTACTATGGCTACACCTTC
cdr3_aa: CATSGGKGRKKYYGYTF

v_call: TRBV12-3/TRBV12-4
d_call: NA
j_call: TRBJ2-2
clone_size: many
cdr3_nt: TGTGCCAGCAGTCCGGATAGAGGTACCGGGGAGCTGTTTTTT
cdr3_aa: CASSPDRGTGELFF

v_call: TRBV2
d_call: TRBD2
j_call: TRBJ2-5
clone_size: many
cdr3_nt: TGTGCCAACATAGCGGGAGGGCCGCTAGAGACCCAGTACTTC
cdr3_aa: CANIAGGPLETQYF

v_call: TRBV12-3/TRBV12-4
d_call: NA
j_call: TRBJ1-2
clone_size: many
cdr3_nt: TGTGCCAGCGGAGCTGGGGTATATGGCTACACCTTC
cdr3_aa: CASGAGVYGYTF

v_call: TRBV15
d_call: TRBD1
j_call: TRBJ2-5
clone_size: NA
cdr3_nt: TGTGCCACCAGCAGAGGGCCGGGACAGGGGCACCAAGAGACCCAGTACTTC
cdr3_aa: CATSRGPGQGHQETQYF

v_call: TRBV19
d_call: NA
j_call: TRBJ2-5
clone_size: few
cdr3_nt: TGTGCCAGTATAGTTCTGCGACAAGAAGAGACCCAGTACTTC
cdr3_aa: CASIVLRQEETQYF

v_call: TRBV28
d_call: NA
j_call: TRBJ2-7
clone_size: many
cdr3_nt: TGTGCCAGCAGCGGCAAGGGGACTCGCTACGAGCAGTACTTC
cdr3_aa: CASSGKGTRYEQYF

v_call: TRBV7-9
d_call: TRBD1
j_call: TRBJ1-2
clone_size: NA
cdr3_nt: TGTGCCAGCAGCGGATACAGGGGCTCTTATGGCCACACCTTC
cdr3_aa: CASSGYRGSYGHTF

v_call: TRBV11-1
d_call: TRBD1
j_call: TRBJ2-7
clone_size: NA
cdr3_nt: TGTGCCAGCAGCCGAAGGACAGGGAAGACCTACGAGCAGTACTTC
cdr3_aa: CASSRRTGKTYEQYF

v_call: TRBV27
d_call: TRBD2
j_call: TRBJ2-2
clone_size: many
cdr3_nt: TGTGCCAGCAGTACCGGACTAGCGGGAAACACCGGGGAGCTGTTTTTT
cdr3_aa: CASSTGLAGNTGELFF

v_call: TRBV13
d_call: TRBD1
j_call: TRBJ2-5
clone_size: many
cdr3_nt: TGTGCCAGCAGCCCCTGGGACAGGGAAGAGACCCAGTACTTC
cdr3_aa: CASSPWDREETQYF

v_call: TRBV28
d_call: NA
j_call: TRBJ1-3
clone_size: many
cdr3_nt: TGTGCCAGCAGTTTATGGGGGGACTCTGGAAACACCATATATTTT
cdr3_aa: CASSLWGDSGNTIYF

v_call: TRBV27
d_call: NA
j_call: TRBJ1-5
clone_size: NA
cdr3_nt: TGTGCCACCTGGGGGGGGGAGAGCAATCAGCCCCAGCATTTT
cdr3_aa: CATWGGESNQPQHF

v_call: TRBV5-1
d_call: TRBD1
j_call: TRBJ2-7
clone_size: many
cdr3_nt: TGCGCCAGCAGCGGCAGGGGACAGGGGCCCTACGAGCAGTACTTC
cdr3_aa: CASSGRGQGPYEQYF

v_call: TRBV4-3
d_call: NA
j_call: TRBJ2-7
clone_size: few
cdr3_nt: TGCGCCAGCAGCCACCAGGGTAAGAGGTCCTACGGGCAGTACTTC
cdr3_aa: CASSHQGKRSYGQYF

v_call: TRBV2
d_call: NA
j_call: TRBJ2-2
clone_size: many
cdr3_nt: TGTGCCAGCAGTGAGTACGTCTATGGGACCGGGGAGCTGTTTTTT
cdr3_aa: CASSEYVYGTGELFF

v_call: TRBV24-1
d_call: TRBD1
j_call: TRBJ1-2
clone_size: many
cdr3_nt: TGTGCCACCAGTGATCCCATACAGGGGGCGGGAGGCTACACCTTC
cdr3_aa: CATSDPIQGAGGYTF

v_call: TRBV2
d_call: NA
j_call: TRBJ2-5
clone_size: NA
cdr3_nt: TGTGCCAGCAGTGAAGACCGCAGCAAAGAGACCCAGTACTTC
cdr3_aa: CASSEDRSKETQYF

v_call: TRBV20-1
d_call: NA
j_call: TRBJ1-5
clone_size: once
cdr3_nt: TGCAGTGCTATAGATGCGGGAATTAGCAATCAGCCCCAGCATTTT
cdr3_aa: CSAIDAGISNQPQHF

v_call: TRBV28
d_call: NA
j_call: TRBJ2-7
clone_size: NA
cdr3_nt: TGTGCCAGCAGTTACCCGGGCGCTAGCTCCTACGATCAGTACTTC
cdr3_aa: CASSYPGASSYDQYF

v_call: TRBV4-1
d_call: NA
j_call: TRBJ2-7
clone_size: many
cdr3_nt: TGCGCCAGCAGCCAATTAGGACAACTCTCCTACGAGCAGTACTTC
cdr3_aa: CASSQLGQLSYEQYF

v_call: TRBV6-1
d_call: NA
j_call: TRBJ2-5
clone_size: NA
cdr3_nt: TGTGCCAGCAGTGAAGCGGGACACCGCCAAGAGACCCAGTACTTC
cdr3_aa: CASSEAGHRQETQYF

v_call: TRBV28
d_call: NA
j_call: TRBJ1-6
clone_size: many
cdr3_nt: TGTGCCAGCACCCTAGGGGGGCGGAGAAATTCACCCCTCCACTTT
cdr3_aa: CASTLGGRRNSPLHF

v_call: TRBV29-1
d_call: NA
j_call: TRBJ2-5
clone_size: many
cdr3_nt: TGCAGCGTAAGGTTGGAGACCCAGTACTTC
cdr3_aa: CSVRLETQYF

v_call: TRBV2
d_call: TRBD1
j_call: TRBJ2-7
clone_size: many
cdr3_nt: TGTGCCAGCAGGGGGACAGGGATCTCCTACGAGCAGTACTTC
cdr3_aa: CASRGTGISYEQYF

v_call: TRBV6-1
d_call: NA
j_call: TRBJ2-7
clone_size: many
cdr3_nt: TGTGCCAGCATCTTTCTAGACTCAAGCTCCTACGAGCAGTACTTC
cdr3_aa: CASIFLDSSSYEQYF

v_call: TRBV12-3/TRBV12-4
d_call: NA
j_call: TRBJ1-2
clone_size: NA
cdr3_nt: TGTGCCAGCAGTTGGCATGGCTACACCTTC
cdr3_aa: CASSWHGYTF

v_call: TRBV28
d_call: NA
j_call: TRBJ1-5
clone_size: NA
cdr3_nt: TGTGCCAGCTCGAAGGGGTTGGGCAATCAGCCCCAGCATTTT
cdr3_aa: CASSKGLGNQPQHF

v_call: TRBV7-8
d_call: NA
j_call: TRBJ2-5
clone_size: many
cdr3_nt: TGTGCCAGCAGCTTACGGGTTGACAGCTACCAGTACTTC
cdr3_aa: CASSLRVDSYQYF

v_call: TRBV28
d_call: TRBD1
j_call: TRBJ1-2
clone_size: many
cdr3_nt: TGTGCCAGCAGGCAACAGGGGGACTTCGGTGGCTACACCTTC
cdr3_aa: CASRQQGDFGGYTF

v_call: TRBV6-2/TRBV6-3
d_call: NA
j_call: TRBJ2-5
clone_size: many
cdr3_nt: TGTGCCAGCACTCCGACCGGGGAAGAGACCCAGTACTTC
cdr3_aa: CASTPTGEETQYF

v_call: TRBV2
d_call: TRBD1
j_call: TRBJ1-1
clone_size: NA
cdr3_nt: TGTGCCAGCAGTCCACGGACAGGGCGTAGACCCGAAGCTTTCTTT
cdr3_aa: CASSPRTGRRPEAFF

v_call: TRBV29-1
d_call: TRBD1
j_call: TRBJ2-5
clone_size: many
cdr3_nt: TGCAGCGGGGACAGGGTGGTAGAGACCCAGTACTTC
cdr3_aa: CSGDRVVETQYF

v_call: TRBV18
d_call: NA
j_call: TRBJ1-5
clone_size: NA
cdr3_nt: TGTGCCAGCTCACCACCACAAGACGGGAGGTGGGATCAGCCCCAGCATTTT
cdr3_aa: CASSPPQDGRWDQPQHF

v_call: TRBV30
d_call: TRBD1
j_call: TRBJ1-2
clone_size: many
cdr3_nt: TGTGCCTACTCGACAGGGTATGATCGCTATGGCTACACCTTC
cdr3_aa: CAYSTGYDRYGYTF

v_call: TRBV30
d_call: TRBD2
j_call: TRBJ2-5
clone_size: few
cdr3_nt: TGTGCCTGGGTGCCCAAAGGGCGGGAGGGCCGGGAGACCCAGTACTTC
cdr3_aa: CAWVPKGREGRETQYF

v_call: TRBV28
d_call: NA
j_call: TRBJ1-5
clone_size: many
cdr3_nt: TGTGCCAGCAGTTTAAAGGGTGATGTAGTGGGGCCCCAGCATTTT
cdr3_aa: CASSLKGDVVGPQHF